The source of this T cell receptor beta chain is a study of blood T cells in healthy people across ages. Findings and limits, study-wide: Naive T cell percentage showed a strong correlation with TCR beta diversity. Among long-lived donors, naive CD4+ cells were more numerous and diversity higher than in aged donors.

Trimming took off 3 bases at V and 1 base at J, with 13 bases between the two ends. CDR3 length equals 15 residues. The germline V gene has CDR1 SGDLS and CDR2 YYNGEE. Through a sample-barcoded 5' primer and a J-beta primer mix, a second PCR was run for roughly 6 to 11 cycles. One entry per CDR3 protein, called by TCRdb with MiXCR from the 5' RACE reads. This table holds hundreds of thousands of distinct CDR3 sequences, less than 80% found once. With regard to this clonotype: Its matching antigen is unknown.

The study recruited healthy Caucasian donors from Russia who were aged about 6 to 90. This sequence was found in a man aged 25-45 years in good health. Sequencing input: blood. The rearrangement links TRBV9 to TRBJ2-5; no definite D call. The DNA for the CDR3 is TGTGCCAGCAGCGAGTCCACCCGGGTCCAAGAGACCCAGTACTTC. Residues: CASSESTRVQETQYF.